This record covers a single T cell receptor beta chain. Its antigen target is currently unknown. Base qualities are not recorded, but no much larger clone differs from it by a single base. The data are from a study of blood T cells in healthy people across ages (dated by TCRdb to between 2014 and 2016). Background on the whole study: Template switching captured roughly one uniquely barcoded TCR beta cDNA molecule per two T cells in model experiments. The donors were divided into four age groups: young (average approximately 15 years), middle-aged (about 40), aged (around 59) and long-lived (about 84). To avoid experimental bias, donors of different ages were distributed randomly across sequencing lanes. Age-related changes in TCR beta repertoire diversity were measured in the study by deep sequencing normalized with unique cDNA molecular identifiers. Using the same blood draw, the study looked at two additional independent replicas of 1 million unique cDNA reads for two donors, one aged 18 to 30 and the other aged 80 or older.

Libraries were constructed by 5' RACE. Sequencing took place on an Illumina HiSeq 2500. A second PCR of roughly 6 to 12 cycles was run with a J-beta primer mix and a sample-barcoded 5' primer. A template-switch 5' adaptor carrying 12 random nucleotides introduced a unique molecular identifier onto each TCR beta cDNA molecule. Each sample yielded at least 2.5 million CDR3-containing paired-end reads. All of the RNA was converted into first-strand cDNA using the Mint cDNA synthesis kit, with a TRBC-specific oligonucleotide serving as the primer. After uracil-DNA glycosylase treatment, a first 18-cycle PCR used universal primers M1SS and BC2_uni_R on all cDNA. As for how the authors treated the data: For normalization, 1 million high-quality reads were randomly selected from each sample, with every read carrying a distinct molecular identifier. Instead of being binned into consensus sequences, reads that shared molecular identifiers were thrown out. MiTCR, set to a Q25 quality threshold and the strictest error-elimination algorithm, was used for CDR3 identification, clonotype clustering and error correction. A nonparametric unseen species model with Euler transformation was used to estimate lower-bound total TCR beta diversity. TCRdb reanalyzed the raw reads on its own, using fastp at Q25 for trimming and MiXCR for clone calling, and kept in-frame beta chains. Identical CDR3 proteins give one entry, which carries the most common genes and DNA. TCRdb assigned the V and J calls; the authors' analysis was not used. In all, the sample holds more than 1 million distinct CDR3 sequences, and 45% of those were seen once. The top ten clonotypes cover approximately 17% of the sample.

The germline V gene (reference sequence) sets CDR1 to WNHNN and CDR2 to SYGVQD. The CDR3 holds 17 amino acids from the cysteine to the phenylalanine. Left in the record is the CDR3 DNA by itself, 51 bases read in frame from the first base. Trimmed from V: 2 bases; trimmed from J: 4 bases; junction bases lacking a gene match: 7. Findings and caveats that apply to the study as a whole: Estimates of total diversity based on one million sequenced T cells were considered lower bounds and underestimates. As age increased, observed TCR beta diversity per million T cells dropped in a roughly linear way, and a significant reduction was already evident by age about 36. The percentage of naive T cells measured by flow cytometry correlated strongly with observed TCR beta diversity. Bulk unsorted PBMC profiling prevented conclusive comparison of naive and antigen-experienced compartments. Compared with the aged group, more naive CD4+ T cells, fewer expanded clones and increased TCR diversity were shown by the long-lived group, suggesting age selection. The CMV infection status of donors was not known, potentially confounding age-related changes in expanded clonotypes.

The 35 to 40 donors, aged about 6 to 95 years, were systemically healthy Caucasian individuals from Russia. Roughly 9 milliliters of peripheral blood were drawn from each donor into EDTA-treated Vacutainer tubes. Ficoll-Paque density-gradient centrifugation was used to isolate PBMCs, with at least 7 million per sample. Total RNA was extracted from PBMCs with Trizol reagent, with at least 6 micrograms obtained per sample. The percentages of naive CD45RAhigh/CD27high T cells were determined by flow cytometry on a PBMC aliquot from every donor. The chain is assembled from TRBV10-1 and TRBJ2-4, and TRBD2 aligns with 11 junction nucleotides. This TCR was recovered from a woman aged 60-70 years in good health. Material for sequencing was blood. The CDR3 reads CASSEGLAGGRKNIQYF. The DNA reads as follows: TGCGCCAGCAGTGAGGGGCTAGCGGGAGGACGAAAAAACATTCAGTACTTC.